The 9 T cell receptor beta chains below were found in one sample sequenced in a study of cytomegalovirus exposure and HLA in healthy donors. Both 60 Vbeta primers and 13 Jbeta primers went into the PCR. Here immunoSEQ multiplex PCR was the method, and the copy in TCRdb shows in-frame clones only, minus some. The sample table sets out about 55,000 clones. The sample comprised PBMCs. These receptors all come from a man aged 50-60 years in good health and CMV-seropositive.

The chain employs TRBV7-6 and TRBJ2-7; D is undetermined. Between the trimmed V and J ends, which lost 3 bases and 0 bases, there was a span of 6 bases. Germline V CDR1 and CDR2: SGHVS, FNYEAQ. The CDR3 is 13 amino acids. The CDR3 nucleotides are TGTGCCAGCAGCTTCGACTCCTCCTACGAGCAGTACTTC. Protein: CASSFDSSYEQYF.

CDR3 bases: TGTGCCAGCAGTGTTTGGCAGAACACCGGGGAGCTGTTTTTT. It translates to CASSVWQNTGELFF. This sequence joins TRBV2 and TRBJ2-2; D is uncertain. Germline CDR1 and CDR2: SNHLY and FYNNEI. V lost 4 bases, J lost 1 base, and 7 bases lay in between. CDR3 size: 14 residues.

This chain joins TRBV7-9 and TRBJ2-3, with no clear D. V dropped 3 bases and J dropped 4 bases, with 5 bases sitting between them. The CDR3 runs 12 residues. CDR1 SEHNR and CDR2 FQNEAQ come from the germline V gene (reference sequence). Written as DNA, the CDR3 is TGTGCCAGCAGCTTTGAGTCAGATACGCAGTATTTT. It yields the protein CASSFESDTQYF.

The V call is TRBV7-9, the J call TRBJ2-7; TRBD2 matches at 10 bases. The CDR3 is 14 residues long. V lost 5 bases, J lost 0 bases, and 1 base stayed unmatched. Germline-derived CDR1 and CDR2 are SEHNR and FQNEAQ (reference sequence). The CDR3 region has the DNA TGTGCCAGCAGCGCTAGCGGGAGCTCCTACGAGCAGTACTTC. This sequence encodes CASSASGSSYEQYF.

The chain employs TRBV4-2 and TRBJ2-6; TRBD1 agrees at 8 bases. With 4 bases clipped from V and 0 bases from J, the junction kept 11 bases outside the gene matches. Germline assignment: CDR1 LGHNA and CDR2 YNFKEQ. This CDR3 has 19 amino acids. For the CDR3, the DNA is TGTGCCAGCAGCCCCCAACGGACAGGGAAGGGCTCTGGGGCCAACGTCCTGACTTTC. Amino acid sequence: CASSPQRTGKGSGANVLTF.

The V call is TRBV4-1, the J call TRBJ2-1, with D tentatively TRBD2 (6 bases). Germline CDR1 MGHRA, CDR2 YSYEKL. This CDR3 spans 15 amino acids. V was shortened by 3 bases and J by 10 bases, with 19 bases between the two germline ends. For the CDR3, the DNA is TGCGCCAGCAGCCACGAGGGACTCCGCGGGAAGGAGCAGTTCTTC. Protein sequence: CASSHEGLRGKEQFF.

The chain joins TRBV5-1 to TRBJ1-5; a weak D match, TRBD1 (6 bases). Trimming took off 4 bases at V and 7 bases at J, with 12 bases between the two ends. Germline V gene data show CDR1 as SGHRS and CDR2 as YFSETQ. The CDR3 length is 13 residues. CDR3: CASSETGTQPQHF. CDR3 coding DNA: TGCGCCAGCAGCGAAACAGGGACCCAGCCCCAGCATTTT.

This chain joins TRBV4-3 and TRBJ2-3, with 9 bases fitting TRBD2. V trimming: 3 bases; J trimming: 3 bases; junction bases outside the gene matches: 1. This CDR3 contains 14 residues. Germline CDR1 is LGHNA and CDR2 is YSLEER. CDR3 coding DNA: TGCGCCAGCAGCCAGACTAGCGGTACAGATACGCAGTATTTT. Its translation is CASSQTSGTDTQYF.

This chain joins TRBV29-1 and TRBJ1-1; 7 bases align to TRBD1. V was pared by 2 bases and J by 6 bases, with 3 bases of the junction left unmatched. The CDR3 covers 12 residues. The V gene's germline CDR1 is SQVTM and CDR2 ANQGSEA. This CDR3 is CSVERQGAEAFF. The CDR3 bases are TGCAGCGTTGAAAGGCAGGGGGCTGAAGCTTTCTTT.